These 23 T cell receptor beta chains were all obtained from the same sample, sequenced in a study of T cell responses to AZD1222 COVID-19 vaccine. Sequencing was performed with immunoSEQ multiplex PCR; in TCRdb, only in-frame clones are kept and a portion is missing. The sample holds 100,000 to 150,000 clones, approximately 91% seen once. The sequencing used peripheral blood, collected 28 days after the second AZD1222 dose. The receptors shown here come from an adult who received the AZD1222 COVID-19 vaccine.

The chain links TRBV6-5 to TRBJ1-2, with D uncertain. The CDR3 loop spans 15 amino acids. V lost 6 bases to trimming and J lost 2 bases, with 16 bases between them. The germline V gene has CDR1 MNHEY and CDR2 SVGAGI. The CDR3 loop is CASSKLDTTNYGYTF. The CDR3 DNA reads as TGTGCCAGCAGCAAGCTAGACACTACAAACTATGGCTACACCTTC.

The chain uses TRBV9 and TRBJ2-3; D not certain. This CDR3 region has 11 residues. Germline CDR1 reads SGDLS; CDR2 reads YYNGEE. V was trimmed by 0 bases and J by 7 bases, leaving 3 bases between them. CDR3 nucleotide sequence: TGTGCCAGCAGCGTAGATAATACGCAGTATTTT. It translates to CASSVDNTQYF.

The J gene is TRBJ1-1, the V gene TRBV28; the match to TRBD1 covers 8 bases. Germline V gives CDR1 MDHEN, CDR2 SYDVKM. The CDR3 consists of 18 residues. V lost 3 bases, J lost 5 bases, and 17 bases stayed unmatched. This CDR3 is CASSLAQIPGGIGTEAFF. The CDR3, as DNA: TGTGCCAGCAGTTTGGCCCAGATACCAGGGGGCATAGGTACTGAAGCTTTCTTT.

This clone was seen just once. The chain is built from TRBV5-5 and TRBJ1-2, with a weak D call TRBD1 (5 bases). Germline V gene lookup returns CDR1 SGHKS and CDR2 YYEKEE (reference sequence). V gave up 0 bases and J gave up 3 bases, with 9 bases separating them. The length of the CDR3 is 14 residues. The CDR3 reads CASSLAGQDYGYTF. The CDR3 coding sequence is TGTGCCAGCAGCTTGGCAGGGCAGGACTATGGCTACACCTTC.

The chain is built from TRBV27 and TRBJ2-3; 10 bases are shared with TRBD2. The CDR3 length is 15 residues. CDR1 is MNHEY and CDR2 is SMNVEV in the germline V gene (reference sequence). With V trimmed by 5 bases and J by 7 bases, 9 bases remained unmatched. This CDR3 reads CASSPIAGGRNTQYF. The CDR3, as DNA: TGTGCCAGCAGTCCGATAGCGGGAGGCCGAAATACGCAGTATTTT.

V is TRBV5-1 and J is TRBJ1-1, with TRBD1 identical over 7 bases. The V gene end was trimmed by 3 bases and the J gene end by 0 bases; junction bases not matched to a gene: 2. The CDR3 runs 14 residues. Germline loops: CDR1 SGHRS, CDR2 YFSETQ. The DNA for the CDR3 is TGCGCCAGCAGCTCTACAGGGGTGAACACTGAAGCTTTCTTT. The encoded protein is CASSSTGVNTEAFF.

The rearrangement links TRBV29-1 to TRBJ2-1; 11 positions match TRBD2. The junction had 5 bases not matched to a gene; V was cut back by 4 bases and J by 3 bases. The CDR3 is 15 amino acids. Per the germline V gene, CDR1 is SQVTM and CDR2 is ANQGSEA. CDR3 sequence: CSVAIGTSGYNEQFF. CDR3 bases: TGCAGCGTTGCCATAGGGACTAGCGGCTACAATGAGCAGTTCTTC.

This rearrangement joins TRBV15 to TRBJ2-3; D gene unclear. In germline, CDR1 is LNHNV, CDR2 YYDKDF (reference sequence). Trimming pared 0 bases from V and 1 base from J, leaving 8 bases between. CDR3 length: 15 amino acids. CDR3 protein: CATSRDTVGTDTQYF. CDR3 coding DNA: TGTGCCACCAGCAGAGATACGGTTGGCACAGATACGCAGTATTTT. The full variable domain, rest sourced from reference TRBV15 and TRBJ2-3, is DAMVIQNPRYQVTQFGKPVTLSCSQTLNHNVMYWYQQKSSQAPKLLFHYYDKDFNNEADTPDNFQSRRPNTSFCFLDIRSPGLGDTAMYLCATSRDTVGTDTQYFGPGTRLTVL.

The chain combines TRBV27 with TRBJ1-2; D is ambiguous. Trimming took 3 bases from V and 6 from J, leaving 11 bases between them. The CDR3 has 13 residues. The germline V gene encodes CDR1 MNHEY and CDR2 SMNVEV (reference sequence). CDR3: CASSFREGDGYTF. DNA of the CDR3: TGTGCCAGCAGTTTTCGGGAGGGCGATGGCTACACCTTC.

The genes are TRBV29-1 and TRBJ1-1, with a weak D call TRBD1 (5 bases). V was trimmed by 7 bases and J by 2 bases, leaving 14 bases between them. This CDR3 is 13 amino acids long. Germline V lookup: CDR1 SQVTM, CDR2 ANQGSEA. CDR3 coding DNA: TGCAGCGCTGCTCAGGGTACCAACACTGAAGCTTTCTTT. Protein sequence: CSAAQGTNTEAFF. Combining the CDR3 with reference TRBV29-1 and TRBJ1-1 gives the whole variable domain SAVISQKPSRDICQRGTSLTIQCQVDSQVTMMFWYRQQPGQSLTLIATANQGSEATYESGFVIDKFPISRPNLTFSTLTVSNMSPEDSSIYLCSAAQGTNTEAFFGQGTRLTVV.

This clone was found a few times. This chain uses TRBV10-3 with TRBJ2-7; TRBD1 might be the D (6 bases). Germline loops: CDR1 ENHRY, CDR2 SYGVKD. The V end lost 6 bases, the J end lost 2 bases, and 14 bases lay between the germline ends. The CDR3 has 14 amino acids. The CDR3 DNA reads as TGTGCCATCAGACCCGGGACATTTCCCTACGAGCAGTACTTC. Its translation: CAIRPGTFPYEQYF.

The chain recombines TRBV7-2 with TRBJ2-7; D unresolved. The germline gives CDR1 SGHTA, CDR2 FQGNSA. V lost 1 base and J 3 bases, leaving 7 bases between the germline ends. This CDR3 is built from 13 residues. Here the CDR3 DNA reads TGTGCCAGCAGCTTAGGACCCCGCTACGAGCAGTACTTC. This codes for CASSLGPRYEQYF.

The V call is TRBV2, the J call TRBJ2-7; 9 bases match TRBD1. The CDR3 is made up of 13 amino acids. Trimming at V came to 7 bases and at J to 8 bases, leaving 9 bases not matched to a gene. CDR1 is SNHLY, CDR2 FYNNEI, per germline. CDR3 region: CASKPGQGLKQYF. The DNA for the CDR3 is TGTGCCAGCAAGCCGGGACAGGGTCTAAAGCAGTACTTC.

V gene TRBV28 combines with J gene TRBJ2-2; possibly TRBD2 for D (5 bases). Trimming stripped 6 bases from V and 6 bases from J, with 20 bases between. The germline V gene encodes CDR1 MDHEN and CDR2 SYDVKM. The CDR3 is made up of 16 amino acids. For the CDR3, the DNA is TGTGCCAGCAGGAGACCGGGATCGGGGTCCGCCGGGGAGCTGTTTTTT. Translating gives CASRRPGSGSAGELFF.

The chain links TRBV18 to TRBJ1-2, with D possibly being TRBD1 (6 bases). The V gene lost 3 bases and the J gene lost 12 bases, with 20 bases spanning the gap. Germline V CDR1 and CDR2: KGHSH, LQKENI. The CDR3 length is 14 residues. The CDR3, as DNA: TGTGCCAGCTCACCGACCGGGACACCGGAGAGAAACACCTTC. Amino acids: CASSPTGTPERNTF.

The V call is TRBV5-4, the J call TRBJ1-1, with a possible D match to TRBD1 (6 bases). V lost 3 bases and J lost 6, with 15 bases in between. Germline loops: CDR1 SGHNT, CDR2 YYREEE (reference sequence). This CDR3 is built from 14 residues. CDR3 nucleotides: TGTGCCAGCAGCTCGGATCCCAGGGGCCCTGAAGCTTTCTTT. It specifies CASSSDPRGPEAFF.

The chain joins TRBV19 to TRBJ1-2; possible D gene TRBD1, 5 bases. CDR3 length: 16 residues. Germline CDR1 and CDR2: LNHDA and SQIVND (reference sequence). V lost 7 bases, J lost 2 bases, and 20 bases lay in between. In DNA form, the CDR3 reads TGTGCCAGTAATCCCCTCCGGCAGAAGGGGAACTATGGCTACACCTTC. Translated: CASNPLRQKGNYGYTF.

The chain has TRBV6-4 and TRBJ1-5, with 7 bases fitting TRBD1. The V gene end was trimmed by 6 bases and the J gene end by 5 bases; junction bases not matched to a gene: 16. The CDR3 loop spans 17 amino acids. Germline V gene sequence: CDR1 MRHNA, CDR2 SNTAGT. This CDR3 reads CASRSTPPCRGYQPQHF. The CDR3 DNA reads TGTGCCAGCAGGTCGACCCCTCCGTGCAGGGGGTATCAGCCCCAGCATTTT.

The V and J genes are TRBV7-8 and TRBJ2-1; 8 bases align to TRBD2. V gave up 5 bases and J gave up 3 bases; unmatched junction bases: 6. This CDR3 comprises 15 residues. Per germline, CDR1 SGHVS and CDR2 FQNEAQ. The CDR3: CASSAAGGDYNEQFF. CDR3 DNA: TGTGCCAGCAGCGCCGCGGGAGGCGACTACAATGAGCAGTTCTTC.

DNA for the CDR3: TGTGCCAGCAGGCGAGGGACAGTCGTTGGCTACACCTTC. Its translation: CASRRGTVVGYTF. The V gene is TRBV6-5, the J gene TRBJ1-2, with TRBD1 identical over 7 bases. V lost 6 bases and J lost 7; bases outside the gene matches: 8. Per the germline V gene, CDR1 is MNHEY and CDR2 is SVGAGI. This CDR3 is 13 amino acids long.

The chain joins TRBV10-3 to TRBJ1-2; D might be TRBD1 (5 bases). CDR1 is ENHRY, CDR2 SYGVKD, per germline. V lost 6 bases and J 8 bases, leaving 22 bases between the germline ends. This CDR3 contains 15 residues. The CDR3 sequence is CAIRPRDLGLQGYTF. DNA of the CDR3: TGTGCCATCAGGCCCCGGGACCTCGGACTCCAGGGCTACACCTTC.

The rearrangement uses TRBV6-5 and TRBJ1-6, with TRBD1 matching over 9 bases. From germline, CDR1 is MNHEY and CDR2 SVGAGI. Unmatched junction bases numbered 4, after V lost 2 bases and J lost 8 bases. This CDR3 region has 15 residues. This CDR3 is CASSYPGQGDSPLHF. The CDR3, as DNA: TGTGCCAGCAGTTACCCGGGACAGGGAGATTCACCCCTCCACTTT.

In this sample, this clone turned up a few times. Other DNA sequences in the sample encode the same CDR3. The V gene is TRBV5-1, the J gene TRBJ2-2; 11 bases agree with TRBD1. CDR3 length equals 17 residues. Germline CDR1 is SGHRS and CDR2 is YFSETQ. V dropped 1 base and J dropped 5; count of bases not matched to a gene: 7. CDR3 nucleotide sequence: TGCGCCAGCAGCTTGAAGAGGACAGGGGGCAATACCGGGGAGCTGTTTTTT. Amino acids: CASSLKRTGGNTGELFF.